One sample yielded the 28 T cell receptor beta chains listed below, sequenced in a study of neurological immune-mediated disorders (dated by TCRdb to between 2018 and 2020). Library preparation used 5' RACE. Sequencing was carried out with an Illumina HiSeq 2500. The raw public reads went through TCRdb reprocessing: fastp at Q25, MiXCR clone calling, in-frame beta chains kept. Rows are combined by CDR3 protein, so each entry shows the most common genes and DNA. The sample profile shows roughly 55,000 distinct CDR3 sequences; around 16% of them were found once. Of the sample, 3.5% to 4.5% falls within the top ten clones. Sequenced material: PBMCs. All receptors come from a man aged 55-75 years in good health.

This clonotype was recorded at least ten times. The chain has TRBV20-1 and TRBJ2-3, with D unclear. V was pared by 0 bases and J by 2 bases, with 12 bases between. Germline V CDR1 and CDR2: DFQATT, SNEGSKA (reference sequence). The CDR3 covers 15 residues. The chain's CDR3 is CSARDRSFFTDTQYF. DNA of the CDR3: TGCAGTGCTAGAGATCGGTCATTTTTCACAGATACGCAGTATTTT.

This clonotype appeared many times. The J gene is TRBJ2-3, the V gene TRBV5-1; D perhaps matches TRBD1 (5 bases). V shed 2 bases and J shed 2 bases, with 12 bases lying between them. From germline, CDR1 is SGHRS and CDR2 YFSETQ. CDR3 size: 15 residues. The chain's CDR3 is CASSFQGIHTDTQYF. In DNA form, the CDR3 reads TGCGCCAGCAGCTTCCAGGGTATCCACACAGATACGCAGTATTTT.

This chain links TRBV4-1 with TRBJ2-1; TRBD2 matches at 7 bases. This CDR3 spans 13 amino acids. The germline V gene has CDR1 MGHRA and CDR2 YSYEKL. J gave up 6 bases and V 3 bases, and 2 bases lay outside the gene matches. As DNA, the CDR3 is TGCGCCAGCAGCCAGACTAGCAGCAATGAGCAGTTCTTC. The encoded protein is CASSQTSSNEQFF.

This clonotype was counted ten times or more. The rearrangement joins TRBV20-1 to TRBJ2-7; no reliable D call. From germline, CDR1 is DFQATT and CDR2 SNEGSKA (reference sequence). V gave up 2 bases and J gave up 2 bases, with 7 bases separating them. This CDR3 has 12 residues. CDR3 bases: TGCAGTGCTAGAAGAGAAGCCTACGAGCAGTACTTC. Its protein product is CSARREAYEQYF.

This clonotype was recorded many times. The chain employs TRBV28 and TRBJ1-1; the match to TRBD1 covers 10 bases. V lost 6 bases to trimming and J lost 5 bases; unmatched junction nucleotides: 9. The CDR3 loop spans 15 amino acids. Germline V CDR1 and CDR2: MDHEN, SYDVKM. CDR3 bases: TGTGCCAGCAGGGAATCCGGGACAGGGGTTACTGAAGCTTTCTTT. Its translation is CASRESGTGVTEAFF.

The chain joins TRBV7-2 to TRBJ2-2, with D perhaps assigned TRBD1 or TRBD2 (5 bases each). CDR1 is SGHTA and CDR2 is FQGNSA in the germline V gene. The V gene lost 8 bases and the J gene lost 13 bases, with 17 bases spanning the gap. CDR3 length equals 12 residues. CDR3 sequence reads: CASRSYWGWLFF. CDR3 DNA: TGTGCCAGCCGCTCGTACTGGGGGTGGCTGTTTTTT. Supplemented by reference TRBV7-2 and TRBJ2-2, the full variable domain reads GAGVSQSPSNKVTEKGKDVELRCDPISGHTALYWYRQSLGQGLEFLIYFQGNSAPDKSGLPSDRFSAERTGGSVSTLTIQRTQQEDSAVYLCASRSYWGWLFFGEGSRLTVL.

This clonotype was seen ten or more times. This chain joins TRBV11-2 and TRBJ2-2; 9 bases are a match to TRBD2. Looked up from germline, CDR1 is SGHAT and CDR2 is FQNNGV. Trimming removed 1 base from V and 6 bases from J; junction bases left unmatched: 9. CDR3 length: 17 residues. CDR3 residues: CASSLGGRGRAAGELFF. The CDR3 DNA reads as TGTGCCAGCAGCTTAGGGGGCCGCGGGAGGGCCGCCGGGGAGCTGTTTTTT. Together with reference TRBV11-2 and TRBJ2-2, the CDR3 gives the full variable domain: EAGVAQSPRYKIIEKRQSVAFWCNPISGHATLYWYQQILGQGPKLLIQFQNNGVVDDSQLPKDRFSAERLKGVDSTLKIQPAKLEDSAVYLCASSLGGRGRAAGELFFGEGSRLTVL.

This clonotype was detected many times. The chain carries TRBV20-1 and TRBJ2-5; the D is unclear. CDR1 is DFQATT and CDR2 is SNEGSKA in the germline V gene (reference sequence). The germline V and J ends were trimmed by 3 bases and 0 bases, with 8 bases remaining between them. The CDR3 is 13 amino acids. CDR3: CSASKDNQETQYF. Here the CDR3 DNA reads TGCAGTGCTAGTAAGGATAACCAAGAGACCCAGTACTTC.

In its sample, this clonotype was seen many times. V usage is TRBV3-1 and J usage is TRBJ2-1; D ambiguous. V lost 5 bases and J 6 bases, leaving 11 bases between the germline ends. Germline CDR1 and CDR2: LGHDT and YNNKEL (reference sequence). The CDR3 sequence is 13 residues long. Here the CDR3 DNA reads TGTGCCAGCAGCTACCGAATGGCCAATGAGCAGTTCTTC. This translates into CASSYRMANEQFF.

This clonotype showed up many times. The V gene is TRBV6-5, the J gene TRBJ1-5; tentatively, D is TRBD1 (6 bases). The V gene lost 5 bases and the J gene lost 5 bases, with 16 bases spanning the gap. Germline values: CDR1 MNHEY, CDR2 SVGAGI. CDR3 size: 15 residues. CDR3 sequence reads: CASSSTGSRDQPQHF. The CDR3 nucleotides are TGTGCCAGCAGTAGTACAGGGTCAAGGGATCAGCCCCAGCATTTT.

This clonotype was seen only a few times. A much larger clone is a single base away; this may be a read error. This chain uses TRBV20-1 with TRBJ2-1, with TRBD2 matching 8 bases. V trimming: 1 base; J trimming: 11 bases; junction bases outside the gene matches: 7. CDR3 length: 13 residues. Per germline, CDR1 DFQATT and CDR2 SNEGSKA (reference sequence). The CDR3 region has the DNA TGCAGTGCTAGAGGGTTAGCGGGGATCCAGCAGTTCTTC. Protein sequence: CSARGLAGIQQFF.

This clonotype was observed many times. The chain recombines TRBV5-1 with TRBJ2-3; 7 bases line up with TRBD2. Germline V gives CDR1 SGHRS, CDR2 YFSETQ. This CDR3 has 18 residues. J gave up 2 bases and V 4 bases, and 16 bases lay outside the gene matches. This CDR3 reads CASSNSGGAGYFTDTQYF. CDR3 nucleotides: TGCGCCAGCAGCAACTCCGGGGGAGCGGGGTACTTCACAGATACGCAGTATTTT.

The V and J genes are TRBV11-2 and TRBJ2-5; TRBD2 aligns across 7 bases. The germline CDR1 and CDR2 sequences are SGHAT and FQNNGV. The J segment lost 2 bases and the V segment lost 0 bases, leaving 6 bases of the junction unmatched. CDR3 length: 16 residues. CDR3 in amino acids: CASSLDRDYTQETQYF. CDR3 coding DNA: TGTGCCAGCAGCTTAGACCGGGACTATACACAAGAGACCCAGTACTTC.

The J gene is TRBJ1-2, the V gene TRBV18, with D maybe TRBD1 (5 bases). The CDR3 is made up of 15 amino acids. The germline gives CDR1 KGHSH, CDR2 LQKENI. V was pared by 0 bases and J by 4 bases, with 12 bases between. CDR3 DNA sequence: TGTGCCAGCTCACCACCCGACAGAAGAGGCTATGGCTACACCTTC. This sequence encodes CASSPPDRRGYGYTF.

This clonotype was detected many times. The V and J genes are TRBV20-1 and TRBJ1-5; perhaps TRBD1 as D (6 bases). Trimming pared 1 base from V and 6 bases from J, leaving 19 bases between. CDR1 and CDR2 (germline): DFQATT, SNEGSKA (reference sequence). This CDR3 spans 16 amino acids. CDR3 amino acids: CSARGGQGGGSQPQHF. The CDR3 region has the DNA TGCAGTGCTAGAGGGGGGCAGGGAGGAGGGAGTCAGCCCCAGCATTTT.

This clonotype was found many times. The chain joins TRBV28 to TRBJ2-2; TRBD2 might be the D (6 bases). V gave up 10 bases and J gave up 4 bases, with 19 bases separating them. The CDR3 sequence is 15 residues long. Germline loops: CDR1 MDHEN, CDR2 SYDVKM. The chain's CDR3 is CATRPGGAGTGELFF. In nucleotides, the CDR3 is TGTGCCACCAGACCTGGGGGAGCGGGCACCGGGGAGCTGTTTTTT.

The CDR3 DNA sequence: TGTGCCAGCTCACGGCCAGCGGCTAGCACAGATACGCAGTATTTT. Amino acids: CASSRPAASTDTQYF. The V call is TRBV18, the J call TRBJ2-3; a possible D gene is TRBD2 (5 bases). This CDR3 has 15 amino acids. Deletions cut 4 bases from V and 0 bases from J, with 11 bases between. Germline V CDR1 and CDR2: KGHSH, LQKENI.

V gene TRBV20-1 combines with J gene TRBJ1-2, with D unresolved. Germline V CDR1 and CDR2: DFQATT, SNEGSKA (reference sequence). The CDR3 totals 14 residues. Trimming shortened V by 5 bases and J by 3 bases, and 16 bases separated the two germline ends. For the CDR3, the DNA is TGCAGTGCTCCCGGGATACCGAGTTACTATGGCTACACCTTC. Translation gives CSAPGIPSYYGYTF.

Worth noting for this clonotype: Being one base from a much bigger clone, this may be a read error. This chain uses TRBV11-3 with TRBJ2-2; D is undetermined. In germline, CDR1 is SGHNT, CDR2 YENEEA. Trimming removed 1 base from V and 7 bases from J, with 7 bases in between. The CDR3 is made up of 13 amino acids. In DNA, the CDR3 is TGTGCCAGCAGCTTAGGCCGACACGGGGAGCTGTTTTTT. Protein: CASSLGRHGELFF.

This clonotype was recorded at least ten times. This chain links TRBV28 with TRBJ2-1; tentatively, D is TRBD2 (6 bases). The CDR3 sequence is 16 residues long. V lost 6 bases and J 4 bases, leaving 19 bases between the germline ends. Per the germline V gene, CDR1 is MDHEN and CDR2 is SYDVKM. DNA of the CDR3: TGTGCCAGCAGGCCCAGCAGCGGGCCCCTTTACAATGAGCAGTTCTTC. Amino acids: CASRPSSGPLYNEQFF. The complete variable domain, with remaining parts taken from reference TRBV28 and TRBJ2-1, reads DVKVTQSSRYLVKRTGEKVFLECVQDMDHENMFWYRQDPGLGLRLIYFSYDVKMKEKGDIPEGYSVSREKKERFSLILESASTNQTSMYLCASRPSSGPLYNEQFFGPGTRLTVL.

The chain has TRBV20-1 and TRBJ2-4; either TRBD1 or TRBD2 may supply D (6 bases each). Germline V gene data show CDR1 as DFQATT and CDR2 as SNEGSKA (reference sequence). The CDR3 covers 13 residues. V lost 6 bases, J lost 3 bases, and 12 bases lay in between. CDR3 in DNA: TGCAGTGCCCCGGGGGCGGGCAAAAACATTCAGTACTTC. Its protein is CSAPGAGKNIQYF.

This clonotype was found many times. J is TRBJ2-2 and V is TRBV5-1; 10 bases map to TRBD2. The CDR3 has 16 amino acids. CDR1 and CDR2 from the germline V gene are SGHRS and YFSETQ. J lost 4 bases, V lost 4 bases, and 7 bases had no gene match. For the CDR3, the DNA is TGCGCCAGCAGCCCCGCTAGCGGGAGAGGCACCGGGGAGCTGTTTTTT. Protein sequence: CASSPASGRGTGELFF.

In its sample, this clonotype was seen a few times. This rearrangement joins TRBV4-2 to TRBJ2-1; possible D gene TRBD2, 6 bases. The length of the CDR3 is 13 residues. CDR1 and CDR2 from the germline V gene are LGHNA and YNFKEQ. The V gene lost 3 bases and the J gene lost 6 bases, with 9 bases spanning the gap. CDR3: CASSQDSGNEQFF. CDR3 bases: TGTGCCAGCAGCCAGGATAGCGGCAATGAGCAGTTCTTC.

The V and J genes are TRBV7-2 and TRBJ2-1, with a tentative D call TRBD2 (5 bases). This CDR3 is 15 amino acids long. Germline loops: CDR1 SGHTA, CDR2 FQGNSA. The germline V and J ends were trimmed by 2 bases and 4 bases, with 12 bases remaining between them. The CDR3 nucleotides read TGTGCCAGCAGCTTAACTAGATTTGGGTACAATGAGCAGTTCTTC. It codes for CASSLTRFGYNEQFF.

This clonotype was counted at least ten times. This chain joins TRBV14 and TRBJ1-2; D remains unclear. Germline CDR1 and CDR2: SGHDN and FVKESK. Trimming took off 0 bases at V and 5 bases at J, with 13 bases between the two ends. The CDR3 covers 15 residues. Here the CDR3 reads CASSQDEMRRYGYTF. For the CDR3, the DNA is TGTGCCAGCAGCCAAGATGAAATGCGGCGGTATGGCTACACCTTC.

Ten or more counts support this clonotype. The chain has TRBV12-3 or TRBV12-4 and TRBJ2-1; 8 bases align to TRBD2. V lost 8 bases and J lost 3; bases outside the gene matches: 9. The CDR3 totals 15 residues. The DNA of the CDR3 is TGTGCCAGCGGAACCGGGACTAGACTCTACAATGAGCAGTTCTTC. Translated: CASGTGTRLYNEQFF.

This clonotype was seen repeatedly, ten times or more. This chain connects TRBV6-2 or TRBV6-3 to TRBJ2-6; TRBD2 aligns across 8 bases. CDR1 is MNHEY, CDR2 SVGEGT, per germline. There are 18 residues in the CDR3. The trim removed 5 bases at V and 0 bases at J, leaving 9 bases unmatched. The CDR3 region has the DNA TGTGCCAGCAGTGAAATCGGCGGGAGGTTCTCTGGGGCCAACGTCCTGACTTTC. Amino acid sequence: CASSEIGGRFSGANVLTF.

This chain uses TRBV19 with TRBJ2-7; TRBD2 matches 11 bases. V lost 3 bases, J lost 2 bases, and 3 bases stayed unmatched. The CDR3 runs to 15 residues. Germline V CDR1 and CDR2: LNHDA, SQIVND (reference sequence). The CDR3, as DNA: TGTGCCAGTAGTATCAGTAGCGGGAGGGCCTACGAGCAGTACTTC. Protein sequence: CASSISSGRAYEQYF.